Listed here is a single TCR beta chain. Profiled with immunoSEQ multiplex PCR; TCRdb holds only in-frame clones, not every one. The sample lists about 44,000 clones; approximately 96% were seen once. This record belongs to a study of T cell changes during pregnancy in multiple sclerosis. CDR1 MNHEY and CDR2 SVGAGI come from the germline V gene. Trimming cost V 6 bases and J 8 bases, with 16 bases left between them. The CDR3 contains 14 residues. The chain carries TRBV6-5 and TRBJ2-2, with D perhaps matching TRBD2 (6 bases). This TCR came from a female donor with multiple sclerosis, enrolled in a pregnancy study. Material: peripheral blood, obtained in the second trimester of pregnancy. The CDR3 DNA reads as TGTGCCAGCAGGCCGACTAGGGAGGTTGGGGAGCTGTTTTTT. This codes for CASRPTREVGELFF.